The 18 T cell receptor beta chains presented below share a single source sample, sequenced in a study of CD8 T cells in ankylosing spondylitis. Study-level findings and limits: Made up of about eight highly homologous variants, a TCR beta motif appeared characteristic of ankylosing spondylitis blood.

MiXCR, run by TCRdb on the 5' RACE reads, gives a single entry per CDR3 protein. The profile covers about 390,000 distinct CDR3 sequences, with approximately 20% appearing a single time and around 16% taken by the ten largest. Antigens of these TCRs are unknown. Sequenced: blood, either unsorted or a sorted T cell fraction (not recorded which). These TCRs come from a male donor with ankylosing spondylitis.

This clonotype was counted at least ten times. This chain connects TRBV11-2 to TRBJ1-1, with unresolved D. Germline-derived CDR1 and CDR2 are SGHAT and FQNNGV. The ends were cut back, 0 bases at V and 7 bases at J, with 12 bases in the middle. This CDR3 region has 14 residues. CDR3 sequence: CASSLERVRLEAFF. The CDR3 region has the DNA TGTGCCAGCAGCTTAGAAAGGGTAAGGCTTGAAGCTTTCTTT.

The chain recombines TRBV27 with TRBJ2-7, with a tentative D call TRBD1 (5 bases). Germline CDR1 reads MNHEY; CDR2 reads SMNVEV (reference sequence). V was shortened by 3 bases and J by 4 bases, with 13 bases between the two germline ends. The CDR3 is 14 amino acids. For the CDR3, the DNA is TGTGCCAGCAGTTTTAGGACAAACCTTTACGAGCAGTACTTC. Amino acids: CASSFRTNLYEQYF.

This clonotype occurred many times. The rearrangement joins TRBV5-1 to TRBJ1-1, with D tentatively TRBD1 (6 bases). Germline V gene sequence: CDR1 SGHRS, CDR2 YFSETQ. The V and J ends lost 4 bases and 3 bases respectively, with 13 bases between them. The CDR3 is 14 residues long. In DNA form, the CDR3 reads TGCGCCAGCAGCATGGACAGCACTGACACTGAAGCTTTCTTT. It specifies CASSMDSTDTEAFF.

This sequence joins TRBV6-1 and TRBJ2-5; 8 bases fit TRBD2. Unmatched junction bases numbered 5, after V lost 6 bases and J lost 2 bases. The germline V gene encodes CDR1 MNHNS and CDR2 SASEGT. CDR3 size: 14 residues. CDR3 DNA sequence: TGTGCCAGCAGGGGTAGCGGGACGCAAGAGACCCAGTACTTC. Translation: CASRGSGTQETQYF.

The rearrangement links TRBV7-3 to TRBJ2-1, with 9 bases that match TRBD2. Looked up from germline, CDR1 is SGHTA and CDR2 is FQGTGA. This CDR3 has 16 amino acids. J was trimmed by 4 bases and V by 5 bases; bases with no gene match: 9. CDR3 in amino acids: CASSARTSDLYNEQFF. The CDR3 DNA sequence: TGTGCCAGCAGCGCCCGGACTAGCGACCTGTACAATGAGCAGTTCTTC.

The sample holds a few counts of this clonotype. This rearrangement joins TRBV30 to TRBJ2-4; TRBD2 aligns across 8 bases. This CDR3 spans 12 amino acids. Trimming took 7 bases from V and 7 from J; bases not matched to a gene: 6. The germline V gene has CDR1 GTSNPN and CDR2 SVGIG (reference sequence). CDR3: CAFSGSVNIQYF. CDR3 DNA sequence: TGTGCCTTCAGCGGGAGCGTGAACATTCAGTACTTC.

A few counts support this clonotype. The V gene is TRBV7-2, the J gene TRBJ1-4, with D tentatively TRBD1 (5 bases). This CDR3 is 14 amino acids long. Looked up from germline, CDR1 is SGHTA and CDR2 is FQGNSA. V gave up 2 bases and J gave up 7 bases, with 11 bases separating them. The CDR3 nucleotides are TGTGCCAGCAGCTTACCGGGGAGGGGTGAAAAACTGTTTTTT. Translating gives CASSLPGRGEKLFF.

This clonotype was counted a few times. This chain connects TRBV24-1 to TRBJ2-1, with a weak D call TRBD2 (6 bases). The germline V and J ends were trimmed by 0 bases and 3 bases, with 8 bases remaining between them. Germline CDR1 reads KGHDR; CDR2 reads SFDVKD. This CDR3 contains 15 residues. In nucleotides, the CDR3 is TGTGCCACCAGTGATTTGGGAGCGGGCTACAATGAGCAGTTCTTC. The encoded protein is CATSDLGAGYNEQFF.

The rearrangement uses TRBV18 and TRBJ1-5; D remains ambiguous. Germline CDR1 reads KGHSH; CDR2 reads LQKENI. The CDR3 totals 14 residues. Trimming took 4 bases from V and 2 from J, leaving 9 bases between them. The CDR3 loop reads CASSREVGNQPQHF. In nucleotides, the CDR3 is TGTGCCAGCTCACGGGAGGTTGGCAATCAGCCCCAGCATTTT.

The CDR3 region is CASSLVGRSTQYF. CDR3 DNA sequence: TGCGCCAGCAGCTTGGTGGGCAGGTCGACCCAGTACTTC. The V call is TRBV5-1, the J call TRBJ2-5; no firm D call. Germline V gene data show CDR1 as SGHRS and CDR2 as YFSETQ. V lost 0 bases and J lost 7, with 10 bases in between. The CDR3 totals 13 residues.

This clonotype is a singleton in its sample. CDR3: CSARDIRSGRSSYNEQFF. DNA for the CDR3: TGCAGTGCTAGAGATATCCGAAGCGGGAGGAGCTCCTACAATGAGCAGTTCTTC. The chain uses TRBV20-1 and TRBJ2-1; TRBD2 matches at 9 bases. CDR3 length: 18 amino acids. The junction had 9 bases not matched to a gene; V was cut back by 0 bases and J by 0 bases. The germline gives CDR1 DFQATT, CDR2 SNEGSKA (reference sequence).

The CDR3 nucleotides are TGTGCCAGCTCCCTTGACAGTACGAACTATGGCTACACCTTC. This codes for CASSLDSTNYGYTF. The chain couples TRBV18 to TRBJ1-2; D is possibly TRBD1 (5 bases). Trimming stripped 6 bases from V and 2 bases from J, with 13 bases between. Germline V lookup: CDR1 KGHSH, CDR2 LQKENI. The CDR3 has 14 amino acids.

This clonotype was seen more than once but under ten times. This rearrangement joins TRBV12-3 or TRBV12-4 to TRBJ2-2; TRBD1 aligns across 8 bases. This CDR3 spans 14 amino acids. Trimming removed 6 bases from V and 7 bases from J; junction bases left unmatched: 7. CDR3 DNA: TGTGCCAGCAGGACTCAGGGGGCGATCGGGGAGCTGTTTTTT. Its protein product is CASRTQGAIGELFF.

This clonotype has a handful of counts. In nucleotides, the CDR3 is TGTGCCAGCAGCTCGAGACTCGGACAGGGGTCCGCGGGTCGCAATCAGCCCCAGCATTTT. Protein product: CASSSRLGQGSAGRNQPQHF. The J gene is TRBJ1-5, the V gene TRBV7-8; 9 bases map to TRBD1. The germline gives CDR1 SGHVS, CDR2 FQNEAQ. V trimming: 4 bases; J trimming: 2 bases; junction bases outside the gene matches: 18. CDR3 length equals 20 residues. Looking up the rest from reference TRBV7-8 and TRBJ1-5 gives the full variable domain: GAGVSQSPRYKVAKRGQDVALRCDPISGHVSLFWYQQALGQGPEFLTYFQNEAQLDKSGLPSDRFFAERPEGSVSTLKIQRTQQEDSAVYLCASSSRLGQGSAGRNQPQHFGDGTRLSIL.

The gene calls are TRBV30 and TRBJ2-7, with TRBD2 matching over 16 bases. The V and J ends lost 3 bases and 2 bases, in that order; junction bases with no gene match: 10. CDR1 is GTSNPN and CDR2 is SVGIG in the germline V gene (reference sequence). The CDR3 loop spans 18 amino acids. CDR3 residues: CAWRDWGLAGGPTYEQYF. The CDR3 bases are TGTGCCTGGAGAGACTGGGGACTAGCGGGAGGGCCCACCTACGAGCAGTACTTC.

There are many counts of this clonotype. This chain uses TRBV18 with TRBJ2-3, with 9 bases lining up with TRBD1. Per germline, CDR1 KGHSH and CDR2 LQKENI. The CDR3 has 18 amino acids. Trimming took 4 bases from V and 1 from J; bases not matched to a gene: 12. The CDR3 here is CASSRVYRGQAGTDTQYF. CDR3 DNA: TGTGCCAGCTCACGAGTCTACAGGGGGCAGGCCGGCACAGATACGCAGTATTTT.

A few counts support this clonotype. The V call is TRBV7-3, the J call TRBJ2-1; 7 nucleotides match TRBD2. The germline CDR1 and CDR2 sequences are SGHTA and FQGTGA. J was trimmed by 0 bases and V by 1 base; bases with no gene match: 3. This CDR3 is built from 16 residues. In DNA, the CDR3 is TGTGCCAGCAGCTTAAACGCGGGAGTCTCCTACAATGAGCAGTTCTTC. Translated, it gives CASSLNAGVSYNEQFF.

This sequence joins TRBV6-5 and TRBJ1-1; maybe TRBD1 (5 bases). The CDR3 has 14 amino acids. Germline V gene sequence: CDR1 MNHEY, CDR2 SVGAGI. Trimming removed 4 bases from V and 5 bases from J, with 14 bases in between. This CDR3 reads CASSWQGLETEAFF. The CDR3 DNA reads TGTGCCAGCAGTTGGCAGGGTCTTGAGACTGAAGCTTTCTTT.